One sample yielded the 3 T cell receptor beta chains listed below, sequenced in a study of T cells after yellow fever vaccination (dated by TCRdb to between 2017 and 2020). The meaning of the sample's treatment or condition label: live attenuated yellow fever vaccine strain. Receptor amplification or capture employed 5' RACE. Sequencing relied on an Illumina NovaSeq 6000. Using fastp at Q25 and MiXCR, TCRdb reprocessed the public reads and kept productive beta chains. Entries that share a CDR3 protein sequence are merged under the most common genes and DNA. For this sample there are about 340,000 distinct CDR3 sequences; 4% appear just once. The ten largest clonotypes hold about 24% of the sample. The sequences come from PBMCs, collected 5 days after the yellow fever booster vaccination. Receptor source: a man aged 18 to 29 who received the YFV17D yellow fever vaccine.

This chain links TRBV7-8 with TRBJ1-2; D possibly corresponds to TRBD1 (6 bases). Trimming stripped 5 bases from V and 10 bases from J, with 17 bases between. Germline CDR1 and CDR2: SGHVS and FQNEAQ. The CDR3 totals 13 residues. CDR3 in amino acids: CASSRGEYRVYTF. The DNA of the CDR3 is TGTGCCAGCAGCCGGGGTGAATACAGGGTCTACACCTTC. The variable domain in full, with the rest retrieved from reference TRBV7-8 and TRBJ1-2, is GAGVSQSPRYKVAKRGQDVALRCDPISGHVSLFWYQQALGQGPEFLTYFQNEAQLDKSGLPSDRFFAERPEGSVSTLKIQRTQQEDSAVYLCASSRGEYRVYTFGSGTRLTVV.

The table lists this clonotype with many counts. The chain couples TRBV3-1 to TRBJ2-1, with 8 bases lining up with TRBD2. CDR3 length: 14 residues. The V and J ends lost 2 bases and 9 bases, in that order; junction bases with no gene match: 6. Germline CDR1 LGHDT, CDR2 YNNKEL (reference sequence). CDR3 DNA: TGTGCCAGCAGCCAACGCGGGGGGCCGTCTGAGCAGTTCTTC. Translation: CASSQRGGPSEQFF.

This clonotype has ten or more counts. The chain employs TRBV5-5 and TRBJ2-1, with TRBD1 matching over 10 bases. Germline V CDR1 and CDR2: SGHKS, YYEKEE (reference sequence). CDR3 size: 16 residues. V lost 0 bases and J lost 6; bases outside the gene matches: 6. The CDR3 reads CASSLATGQGSNEQFF. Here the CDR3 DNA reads TGTGCCAGCAGCTTGGCCACGGGACAGGGGAGCAATGAGCAGTTCTTC.